The rows below give T cell receptor beta chains drawn from one sample of a study of CD8 T cells in Susac syndrome. TCRdb ran MiXCR on the immunoSEQ multiplex PCR reads and lists one entry per CDR3 protein. The sample shows some 190,000 distinct CDR3 sequences, 85% to 95% of them seen only once. The sample comprised CD4+ T cells from PBMCs. The receptor source for this set is a human donor in good health. The CDR3 runs from the conserved cysteine through the conserved F or W. Each record gives: J gene, CDR3 length, clone size, V gene, D gene, CDR3 DNA, CDR3 protein. D genes are given only for firm matches. Not every row has a clone size; where given, it reads once, few, many or a size class.

TRBJ2-4 | 13 | - | TRBV13 | - | TGTGCCAGCAGCCCTCAGGACAAAAACATTCAGTACTTC | CASSPQDKNIQYF
TRBJ2-3 | 14 | - | TRBV28 | - | TGTGCCTCCATAGGGCAGCGGACAACAGATACGCAGTATTTT | CASIGQRTTDTQYF
TRBJ1-4 | 13 | - | TRBV2 | TRBD1 | TGTGCCAGCAGGACAGGGGGAAACGAAAAACTGTTTTTT | CASRTGGNEKLFF
TRBJ1-1 | 11 | - | TRBV29-1 | - | TGCAGCCTAACTGAGGGAAGGCTTGCTTTCTTT | CSLTEGRLAFF
TRBJ1-1 | 15 | - | TRBV20-1 | - | TGCAGTGCTAGAGATCCGGCACAGCTGGTGCAGGAAGCTTTCTTT | CSARDPAQLVQEAFF
TRBJ1-6 | 16 | - | TRBV7-6 | - | TGTGCCAGCAGCTTTAAGTCCGGGTCCGTAGACTCACCCCTCCACTTT | CASSFKSGSVDSPLHF
TRBJ2-4 | 14 | - | TRBV5-1 | - | TGCGCCAGCAGCCCCAGTAGGGCCAAAAACATTCAGTACTTC | CASSPSRAKNIQYF
TRBJ1-2 | 16 | - | TRBV18 | TRBD1 | TGTGCCAGCTCACCAGCGCAAGGGACAGGGAACTATGGCTACACCTTC | CASSPAQGTGNYGYTF
TRBJ2-2 | 14 | - | TRBV12-3/TRBV12-4 | TRBD1 | TGTGCCAGCAGTTGGGACAGAGGGACCGGGGAGCTGTTTTTT | CASSWDRGTGELFF
TRBJ1-1 | 15 | - | TRBV5-4 | - | TGTGCCAGCAGCTCCCCTAAGGGCCTGAACACTGAAGCTTTCTTT | CASSSPKGLNTEAFF
TRBJ1-5 | 15 | - | TRBV6-5 | TRBD1 | TGTGCCAGCAGGGGAAACAGGGGGCCCGGTCAGCCCCAGCATTTT | CASRGNRGPGQPQHF
TRBJ2-2 | 13 | - | TRBV4-3 | - | TGCGCCAGCAGCCAAGAAATCACCGGGGAGCTGTTTTTT | CASSQEITGELFF
TRBJ2-4 | 12 | few | TRBV6-2/TRBV6-3 | TRBD2 | TGTGCCAGCAGCACGGGGGGGAACATTCAGTACTTC | CASSTGGNIQYF
TRBJ2-7 | 11 | - | TRBV3-1 | - | TGTGCCAGCAGCCAAGTATCCGAGCAGTACTTC | CASSQVSEQYF
TRBJ2-1 | 14 | - | TRBV5-1 | TRBD2 | TGCGCCAGCAGCTCCTTCGGACTAGTCGATGAGCAGTTCTTC | CASSSFGLVDEQFF
TRBJ2-5 | 15 | - | TRBV5-1 | TRBD1 | TGCGCCAGCAGCCCCGCTGACAGGGGGCGAGAGACCCAGTACTTC | CASSPADRGRETQYF
TRBJ1-2 | 16 | - | TRBV5-6 | - | TGTGCCAGCAGCCCGTTTGGACAGTACCAGTTCTATGGCTACACCTTC | CASSPFGQYQFYGYTF
TRBJ1-1 | 15 | - | TRBV6-2/TRBV6-3 | - | TGTGCCAGCAGCCCCCCAGGGATGGGAAACCCTGAAGCTTTCTTT | CASSPPGMGNPEAFF
TRBJ2-5 | 13 | few | TRBV19 | TRBD1 | TGTGCCAGTAGTAAACAGGGGTTAGAGACCCAGTACTTC | CASSKQGLETQYF
TRBJ1-6 | 15 | once | TRBV6-2/TRBV6-3 | - | TGTGCCAGCAGTCCCGGGACCTCCTATAATTCACCCCTCCACTTT | CASSPGTSYNSPLHF
TRBJ2-1 | 14 | - | TRBV7-8 | TRBD2 | TGTGCCAGCAGCCCGCGACTAGCGGGTCTAGGGCAGTTCTTC | CASSPRLAGLGQFF
TRBJ2-4 | 14 | - | TRBV6-5 | - | TGTGCCAGCAGTCTCGGGACTCCGGGCAACATTCAGTACTTC | CASSLGTPGNIQYF
TRBJ2-7 | 15 | - | TRBV5-5 | TRBD2 | TGTGCCAGCAGCCCCCGGCGGGGGGGCGGATACGAGCAGTACTTC | CASSPRRGGGYEQYF
TRBJ1-1 | 14 | - | TRBV6-6 | - | TGTGCCAGCAGTCCGCGAGGGGTGTCAACTGAAGCTTTCTTT | CASSPRGVSTEAFF
TRBJ1-5 | 14 | - | TRBV30 | - | TGTGCCTGGAGTGAGGGCAGGGAACATCAGCCCCAGCATTTT | CAWSEGREHQPQHF
TRBJ2-4 | 13 | - | TRBV20-1 | - | TGCAGTGCTGCTGTTGGAGCCAAAAACATTCAGTACTTC | CSAAVGAKNIQYF
TRBJ2-1 | 12 | - | TRBV6-2/TRBV6-3 | TRBD2 | TGTGCCAGCAGTACCTCTAGCGGGGGGCAGTTCTTC | CASSTSSGGQFF
TRBJ1-1 | 13 | - | TRBV4-3 | - | TGCGCCAGCAGCGAGGAGTTGAACACTGAAGCTTTCTTT | CASSEELNTEAFF
TRBJ2-5 | 15 | - | TRBV20-1 | - | TGCAGTGCTAGAGAGTGGGGCAGGGCCCAAGAGACCCAGTACTTC | CSAREWGRAQETQYF
TRBJ2-1 | 16 | - | TRBV6-1 | - | TGTGCCAGCAGTGAATCCGATTTTAGGAGTTACAATGAGCAGTTCTTC | CASSESDFRSYNEQFF
TRBJ2-2 | 17 | - | TRBV25-1 | TRBD1 | TGTGCCAGCAGTGATTGGACAGGGACCACCGGGGGCGGGGAGCTGTTTTTT | CASSDWTGTTGGGELFF
TRBJ1-2 | 14 | - | TRBV7-8 | - | TGTGCCAGCAGCTTAGTCAGCGCTAACTATGGCTACACCTTC | CASSLVSANYGYTF
TRBJ2-1 | 16 | - | TRBV25-1 | TRBD1 | TGTGCCAGCAGTGATTTGACAGGGGTCTGGAGGGATGAGCAGTTCTTC | CASSDLTGVWRDEQFF
TRBJ1-5 | 19 | - | TRBV4-1 | TRBD1 | TGCGCCAGCAGCCAAGGCGACCAGGGGGCACGCCCGGCTGATCAGCCCCAGCATTTT | CASSQGDQGARPADQPQHF
TRBJ2-4 | 13 | - | TRBV20-1 | - | TGCAGTGCTAGAGCCTGGCAGGGTAACATTCAGTACTTC | CSARAWQGNIQYF
TRBJ2-6 | 16 | - | TRBV3-1 | - | TGTGCCAGCAGCCACTCCGGGGTCTCTGGGGCCAACGTCCTGACTTTC | CASSHSGVSGANVLTF
TRBJ1-5 | 18 | - | TRBV19 | TRBD1 | TGTGCCAGTAGCCCCGACCCCCGTCGACAGGGCGGCAATCAGCCCCAGCATTTT | CASSPDPRRQGGNQPQHF
TRBJ2-7 | 17 | - | TRBV5-4 | - | TGTGCCAGCACCTGGGATCGGCGGGGTTACCTTTGGTACGAGCAGTACTTC | CASTWDRRGYLWYEQYF
TRBJ2-1 | 14 | - | TRBV5-1 | - | TGCGCCACCAGACAGGCGATCTCCTACAATGAGCAGTTCTTC | CATRQAISYNEQFF
TRBJ2-5 | 13 | - | TRBV20-1 | - | TGCAGTGCTAGGCCGGGGATAGAAGAGACCCAGTACTTC | CSARPGIEETQYF
TRBJ1-5 | 15 | - | TRBV7-9 | TRBD1 | TGTGCCAGCAGCTTTGCAGGGGGGACCCATCAGCCCCAGCATTTT | CASSFAGGTHQPQHF
TRBJ1-5 | 12 | - | TRBV11-2 | - | TGTGCCAGCAGCTTAGCCAGCGGGGTCCAGCATTTT | CASSLASGVQHF